These 12 T cell receptor beta chains originate from one sample sequenced in a study of blood T cell repertoires in COVID-19 (dated by TCRdb to about 2020). The library was obtained by the immunoSEQ multiplex PCR assay. The table comes from immuneACCESS by way of TCRdb, which keeps in-frame sequences with V and J called. Part of the clones is missing from these tables; in studies checked, under half for an unresolved V gene and the rest for unknown reasons. The sample contains about 520,000 clones, 75% to 90% of them found a single time. In total, the top ten clones hold roughly 3.2% of the sample. Sample: peripheral blood. Receptor source: a human donor in a cohort sampled during active COVID-19.

This chain uses TRBV18 with TRBJ2-1; 12 bases line up with TRBD2. CDR1 is KGHSH and CDR2 is LQKENI in the germline V gene. The CDR3 contains 18 residues. The V segment lost 3 bases and the J segment 2 bases; nucleotides outside the gene matches: 8. The CDR3 spells CASSPGLAGHLAYNEQFF. The CDR3 DNA follows: TGTGCCAGCTCACCCGGACTAGCGGGGCACTTAGCCTACAATGAGCAGTTCTTC.

The V and J genes are TRBV2 and TRBJ2-3; D is undetermined. CDR1 is SNHLY, CDR2 FYNNEI, per germline. V lost 7 bases and J 6 bases, leaving 11 bases between the germline ends. The CDR3 loop spans 12 amino acids. CDR3 sequence (DNA): TGTGCCAGCACACAGCAGGATGATACGCAGTATTTT. Protein: CASTQQDDTQYF. The full variable domain, with the rest looked up from reference TRBV2 and TRBJ2-3, is EPEVTQTPSHQVTQMGQEVILRCVPISNHLYFYWYRQILGQKVEFLVSFYNNEISEKSEIFDDQFSVERPDGSNFTLKIRSTKLEDSAMYFCASTQQDDTQYFGPGTRLTVL.

The chain carries TRBV5-5 and TRBJ2-6, with D uncertain. The CDR3 spans 14 residues. The V gene's germline CDR1 is SGHKS and CDR2 YYEKEE (reference sequence). The ends were cut back, 2 bases at V and 1 base at J, with 4 bases in the middle. The CDR3 sequence: CASSFLSGANVLTF. In DNA form, the CDR3 reads TGTGCCAGCAGCTTTCTTTCTGGGGCCAACGTCCTGACTTTC. Full variable domain (missing parts from reference TRBV5-5 and TRBJ2-6): DAGVTQSPTHLIKTRGQQVTLRCSPISGHKSVSWYQQVLGQGPQFIFQYYEKEERGRGNFPDRFSARQFPNYSSELNVNALLLGDSALYLCASSFLSGANVLTFGAGSRLTVL.

CDR3 nucleotide sequence: TGTGCCAGCAGCCTAGACGGGAGAGCCTACAATGAGCAGTTCTTC. Translation: CASSLDGRAYNEQFF. This sequence joins TRBV6-5 and TRBJ2-1; possible D gene TRBD2, 6 bases. CDR1 is MNHEY, CDR2 SVGAGI, per germline. This CDR3 is built from 15 residues. The V end was cut by 6 bases, the J end by 2 bases, with 14 bases between.

The chain uses TRBV6-1 and TRBJ1-1, with D tentatively TRBD1 (5 bases). This CDR3 has 15 residues. Germline CDR1 is MNHNS and CDR2 is SASEGT. Trimming left V 8 bases short and J 4 bases short, with 20 bases between. In DNA form, the CDR3 reads TGTGCCAGCTTGGCGCGGGGGGTGATGGGCACTGAAGCTTTCTTT. As protein: CASLARGVMGTEAFF.

This chain links TRBV19 with TRBJ1-2; D is possibly TRBD1 (5 bases). From germline, CDR1 is LNHDA and CDR2 SQIVND (reference sequence). CDR3 length equals 12 residues. Deletions cut 4 bases from V and 4 bases from J, with 7 bases between. The CDR3 protein is CASSTDSYGYTF. The CDR3, as DNA: TGTGCCAGTAGTACCGACAGCTATGGCTACACCTTC.

About this clone: At the DNA level, this CDR3 is encoded by other sequences in the same sample as well. The J gene is TRBJ1-2, the V gene TRBV15; a weak D match, TRBD1 (5 bases). V shed 0 bases and J shed 5 bases, with 7 bases lying between them. Per germline, CDR1 LNHNV and CDR2 YYDKDF (reference sequence). The CDR3 contains 13 residues. The CDR3 coding sequence is TGTGCCACCAGCAGAGACAGGGTGTATGGCTACACCTTC. This gives the protein CATSRDRVYGYTF. Based on the CDR3 plus reference TRBV15 and TRBJ1-2, the full variable domain is DAMVIQNPRYQVTQFGKPVTLSCSQTLNHNVMYWYQQKSSQAPKLLFHYYDKDFNNEADTPDNFQSRRPNTSFCFLDIRSPGLGDTAMYLCATSRDRVYGYTFGSGTRLTVV.

About this clone itself: No DNA is shown, since the ends of the CDR3 on it are uncertain; the CDR3 is the one TCRdb lists. This sequence joins TRBV21-1 and TRBJ1-5; the table's D call of TRBD1 was not tested on the DNA. TRBV21-1 is a recognized pseudogene. With termini counted, the CDR3 has 16 amino acids. CDR3: CASSKFGGGSNQPQHF.

V and J are TRBV5-1 and TRBJ2-3; 9 bases align to TRBD1. The J segment lost 1 base and the V segment lost 1 base, leaving 10 bases of the junction unmatched. From germline, CDR1 is SGHRS and CDR2 YFSETQ. There are 18 residues in the CDR3. CDR3 nucleotides: TGCGCCAGCAGCTTGCGCTCTGTCCGGGACAGGGGCACAGATACGCAGTATTTT. Protein product: CASSLRSVRDRGTDTQYF.

The chain links TRBV6-1 to TRBJ2-3; no clear D gene. CDR3 length: 11 residues. Trimming left V 7 bases short and J 6 bases short, with 8 bases between. CDR1 is MNHNS, CDR2 SASEGT, per germline. CDR3 DNA: TGTGCCAGCATTGACCGGGATACGCAGTATTTT. Translated: CASIDRDTQYF.

This clone was recorded many times. J is TRBJ1-5 and V is TRBV5-8, with 12 bases that match TRBD1. This CDR3 spans 18 amino acids. Germline V CDR1 and CDR2: SGHTS, YDEGEE. Trimming took 3 bases from V and 8 from J; bases not matched to a gene: 15. Written as DNA, the CDR3 is TGTGCCAGCAGCTCCGGGACAGGGGGCTTTTGGGGCAAGGAGCCCCAGCATTTT. Encoded protein: CASSSGTGGFWGKEPQHF. The full variable domain, completed using reference TRBV5-8 and TRBJ1-5, is EAGVTQSPTHLIKTRGQQATLRCSPISGHTSVYWYQQALGLGLQFLLWYDEGEERNRGNFPPRFSGRQFPNYSSELNVNALELEDSALYLCASSSGTGGFWGKEPQHFGDGTRLSIL.

This chain links TRBV29-1 with TRBJ2-7; 8 bases are shared with TRBD1. Germline CDR1 reads SQVTM; CDR2 reads ANQGSEA. J gave up 1 base and V 1 base, and 9 bases lay outside the gene matches. This CDR3 is 16 amino acids long. This CDR3 is CSVEGDSDRGSYEQYF. Here the CDR3 DNA reads TGCAGCGTTGAAGGAGACTCCGACAGGGGATCCTACGAGCAGTACTTC.